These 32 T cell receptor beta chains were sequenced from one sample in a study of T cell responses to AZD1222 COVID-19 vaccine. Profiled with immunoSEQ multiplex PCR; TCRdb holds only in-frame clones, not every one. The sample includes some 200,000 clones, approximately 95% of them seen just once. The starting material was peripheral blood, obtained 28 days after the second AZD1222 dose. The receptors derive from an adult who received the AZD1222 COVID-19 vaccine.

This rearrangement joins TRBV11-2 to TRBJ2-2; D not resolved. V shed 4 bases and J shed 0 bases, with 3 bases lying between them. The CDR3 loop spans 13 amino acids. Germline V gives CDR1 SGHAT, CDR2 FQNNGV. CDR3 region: CASSSANTGELFF. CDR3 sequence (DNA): TGTGCCAGCAGCTCCGCGAACACCGGGGAGCTGTTTTTT.

The CDR3 sequence: CASGTGGPAFF. Written as DNA, the CDR3 is TGTGCCAGCGGTACAGGGGGTCCGGCTTTCTTT. The chain joins TRBV7-3 to TRBJ1-1, with 8 bases matching TRBD1. V lost 8 bases and J lost 11; bases outside the gene matches: 7. This CDR3 contains 11 residues. From germline, CDR1 is SGHTA and CDR2 FQGTGA.

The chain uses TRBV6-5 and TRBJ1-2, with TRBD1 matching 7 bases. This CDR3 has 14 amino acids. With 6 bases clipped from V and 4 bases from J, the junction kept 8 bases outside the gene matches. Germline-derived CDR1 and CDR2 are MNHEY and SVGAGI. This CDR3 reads CASRRTTGAYGYTF. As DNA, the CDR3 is TGTGCCAGCAGGCGAACTACAGGGGCCTATGGCTACACCTTC.

CDR3 protein: CASSPRGLSTEAFF. DNA of the CDR3: TGTGCCAGCAGCCCCAGGGGTTTGAGCACTGAAGCTTTCTTT. The chain combines TRBV9 with TRBJ1-1; D possibly corresponds to TRBD1 (6 bases). Germline V gene lookup returns CDR1 SGDLS and CDR2 YYNGEE. Trimming cost V 4 bases and J 4 bases, with 14 bases left between them. The CDR3 is 14 residues long.

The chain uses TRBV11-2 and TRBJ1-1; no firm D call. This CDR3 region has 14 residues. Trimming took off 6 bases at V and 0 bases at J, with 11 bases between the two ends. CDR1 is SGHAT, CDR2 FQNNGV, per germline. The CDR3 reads CASRRELVNTEAFF. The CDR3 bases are TGTGCCAGCAGACGAGAATTGGTGAACACTGAAGCTTTCTTT.

The CDR3 DNA is TGTGCCAGCAGCCCTGGGACAGGGCAAACTGAAGCTTTCTTT. Protein sequence: CASSPGTGQTEAFF. The V gene is TRBV11-2, the J gene TRBJ1-1; 9 bases agree with TRBD1. The J segment lost 5 bases and the V segment lost 5 bases, leaving 6 bases of the junction unmatched. Germline CDR1 and CDR2: SGHAT and FQNNGV. This CDR3 region has 14 residues. The full variable domain, rest sourced from reference TRBV11-2 and TRBJ1-1, is EAGVAQSPRYKIIEKRQSVAFWCNPISGHATLYWYQQILGQGPKLLIQFQNNGVVDDSQLPKDRFSAERLKGVDSTLKIQPAKLEDSAVYLCASSPGTGQTEAFFGQGTRLTVV.

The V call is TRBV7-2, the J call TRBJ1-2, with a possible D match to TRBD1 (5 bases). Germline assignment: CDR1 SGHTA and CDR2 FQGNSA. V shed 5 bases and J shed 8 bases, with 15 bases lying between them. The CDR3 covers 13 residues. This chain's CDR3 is CASSPGVGPGYTF. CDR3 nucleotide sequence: TGTGCCAGCAGCCCGGGGGTCGGCCCAGGCTACACCTTC.

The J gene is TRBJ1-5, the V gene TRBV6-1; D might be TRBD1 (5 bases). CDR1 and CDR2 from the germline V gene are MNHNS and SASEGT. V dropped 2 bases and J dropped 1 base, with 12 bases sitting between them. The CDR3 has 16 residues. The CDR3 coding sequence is TGTGCCAGCAGTGAACTCAGGGTTGGAAGCAATCAGCCCCAGCATTTT. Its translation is CASSELRVGSNQPQHF.

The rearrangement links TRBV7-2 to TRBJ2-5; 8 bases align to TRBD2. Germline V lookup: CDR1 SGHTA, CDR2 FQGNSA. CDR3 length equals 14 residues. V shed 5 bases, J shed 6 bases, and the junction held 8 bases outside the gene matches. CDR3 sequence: CASSTAGARKTQYF. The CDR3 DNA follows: TGTGCCAGCAGCACAGCGGGGGCCCGGAAGACCCAGTACTTC.

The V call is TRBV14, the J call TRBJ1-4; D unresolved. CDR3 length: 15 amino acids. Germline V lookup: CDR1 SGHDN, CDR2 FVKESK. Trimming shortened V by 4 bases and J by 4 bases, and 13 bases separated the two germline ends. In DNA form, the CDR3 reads TGTGCCAGCAGCCCCCGACTCGCAAATAATGAAAAACTGTTTTTT. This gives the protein CASSPRLANNEKLFF.

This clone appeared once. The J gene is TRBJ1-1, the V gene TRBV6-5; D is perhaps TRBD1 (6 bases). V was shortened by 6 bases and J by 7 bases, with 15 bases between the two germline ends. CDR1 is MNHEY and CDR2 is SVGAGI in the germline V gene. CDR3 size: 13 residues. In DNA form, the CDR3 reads TGTGCCAGCAGAGGAACAGGGAGCGGTGAAGCTTTCTTT. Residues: CASRGTGSGEAFF.

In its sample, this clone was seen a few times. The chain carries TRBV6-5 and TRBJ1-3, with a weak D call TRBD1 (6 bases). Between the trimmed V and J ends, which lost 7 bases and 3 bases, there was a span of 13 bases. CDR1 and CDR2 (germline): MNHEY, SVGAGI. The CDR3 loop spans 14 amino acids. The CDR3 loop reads CASTQGGLGNTIYF. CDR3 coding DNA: TGTGCCAGCACCCAAGGGGGGCTTGGAAACACCATATATTTT.

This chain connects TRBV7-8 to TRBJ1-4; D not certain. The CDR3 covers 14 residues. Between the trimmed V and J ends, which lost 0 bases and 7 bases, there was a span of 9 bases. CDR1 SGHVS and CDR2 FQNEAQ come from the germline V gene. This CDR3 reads CASSLAEGREKLFF. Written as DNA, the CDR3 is TGTGCCAGCAGCTTAGCGGAGGGCCGTGAAAAACTGTTTTTT.

CDR3 sequence: CATTMNPGRYGYTF. CDR3 DNA: TGTGCCACCACCATGAACCCCGGCCGCTATGGCTACACCTTC. The V call is TRBV6-5, the J call TRBJ1-2; D unclear. From germline, CDR1 is MNHEY and CDR2 SVGAGI. The CDR3 has 14 residues. The V end was cut by 10 bases, the J end by 4 bases, with 19 bases between.

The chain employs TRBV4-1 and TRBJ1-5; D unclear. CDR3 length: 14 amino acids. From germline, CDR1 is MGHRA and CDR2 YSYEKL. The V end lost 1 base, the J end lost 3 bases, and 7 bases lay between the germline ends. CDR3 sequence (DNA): TGCGCCAGCAGCCAAGGTGTTCACAATCAGCCCCAGCATTTT. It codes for CASSQGVHNQPQHF.

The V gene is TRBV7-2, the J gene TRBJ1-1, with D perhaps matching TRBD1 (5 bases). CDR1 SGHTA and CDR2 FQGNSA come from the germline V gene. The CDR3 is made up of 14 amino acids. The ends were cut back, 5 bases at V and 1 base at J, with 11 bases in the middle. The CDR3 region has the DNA TGTGCCAGCAGCCCCTCGGGGGGGAACACTGAAGCTTTCTTT. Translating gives CASSPSGGNTEAFF.

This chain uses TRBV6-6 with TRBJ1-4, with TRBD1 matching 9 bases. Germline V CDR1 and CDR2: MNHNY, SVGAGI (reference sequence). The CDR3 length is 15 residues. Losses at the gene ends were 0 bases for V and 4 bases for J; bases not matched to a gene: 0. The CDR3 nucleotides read TGTGCCAGCAGTTACTCGGACAGGGGTAATGAAAAACTGTTTTTT. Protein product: CASSYSDRGNEKLFF.

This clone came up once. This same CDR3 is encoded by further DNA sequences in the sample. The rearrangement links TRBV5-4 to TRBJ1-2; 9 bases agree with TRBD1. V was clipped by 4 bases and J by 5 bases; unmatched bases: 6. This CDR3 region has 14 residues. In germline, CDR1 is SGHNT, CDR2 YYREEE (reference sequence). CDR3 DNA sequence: TGTGCCAGCAGCGCCGACAGGGGGAATTATGGCTACACCTTC. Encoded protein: CASSADRGNYGYTF.

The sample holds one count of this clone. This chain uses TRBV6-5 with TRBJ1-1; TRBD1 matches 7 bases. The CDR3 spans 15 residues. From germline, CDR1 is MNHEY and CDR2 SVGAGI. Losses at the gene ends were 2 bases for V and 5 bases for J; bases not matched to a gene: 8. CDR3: CASSYLKGGGTEAFF. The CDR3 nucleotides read TGTGCCAGCAGTTACCTCAAAGGGGGCGGGACTGAAGCTTTCTTT.

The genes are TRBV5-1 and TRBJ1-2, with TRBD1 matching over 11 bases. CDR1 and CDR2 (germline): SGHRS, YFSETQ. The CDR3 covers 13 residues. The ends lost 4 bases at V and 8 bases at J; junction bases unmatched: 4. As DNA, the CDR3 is TGCGCCAGCAGCCCGGGACAGGGGGAAGGCTACACCTTC. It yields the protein CASSPGQGEGYTF.

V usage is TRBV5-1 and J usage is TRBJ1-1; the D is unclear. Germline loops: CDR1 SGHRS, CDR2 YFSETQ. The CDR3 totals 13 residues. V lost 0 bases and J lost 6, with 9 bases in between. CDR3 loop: CASSLGNGAEAFF. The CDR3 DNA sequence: TGCGCCAGCAGCTTGGGCAACGGGGCTGAAGCTTTCTTT.

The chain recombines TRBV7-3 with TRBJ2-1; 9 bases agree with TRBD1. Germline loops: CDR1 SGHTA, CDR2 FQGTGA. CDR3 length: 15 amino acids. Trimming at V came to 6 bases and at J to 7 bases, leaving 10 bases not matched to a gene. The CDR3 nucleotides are TGTGCCAGCAGTCGGACCGGGACAGGGTATAATGAGCAGTTCTTC. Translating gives CASSRTGTGYNEQFF. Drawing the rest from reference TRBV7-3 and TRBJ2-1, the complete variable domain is GAGVSQTPSNKVTEKGKYVELRCDPISGHTALYWYRQSLGQGPEFLIYFQGTGAADDSGLPNDRFFAVRPEGSVSTLKIQRTERGDSAVYLCASSRTGTGYNEQFFGPGTRLTVL.

In nucleotides, the CDR3 is TGTGCCAGCGCCCCGGGACAGCCCATCTATGGCTACACCTTC. This gives the protein CASAPGQPIYGYTF. The V call is TRBV27, the J call TRBJ1-2, with TRBD1 identical over 7 bases. The CDR3 runs 14 residues. The V gene's germline CDR1 is MNHEY and CDR2 SMNVEV (reference sequence). Unmatched junction bases numbered 10, after V lost 8 bases and J lost 4 bases.

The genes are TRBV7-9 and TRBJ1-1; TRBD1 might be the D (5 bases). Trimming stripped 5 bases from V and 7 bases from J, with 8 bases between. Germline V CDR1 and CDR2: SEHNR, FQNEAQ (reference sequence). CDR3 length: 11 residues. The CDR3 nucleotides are TGTGCCAGCAGCCGGGGGGATGAAGCTTTCTTT. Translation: CASSRGDEAFF.

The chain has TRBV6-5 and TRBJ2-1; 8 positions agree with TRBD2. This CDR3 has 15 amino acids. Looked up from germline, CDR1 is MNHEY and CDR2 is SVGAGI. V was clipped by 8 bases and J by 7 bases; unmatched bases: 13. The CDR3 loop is CASASSGGLGNEQFF. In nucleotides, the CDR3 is TGTGCCAGCGCTTCGAGCGGGGGTTTAGGAAATGAGCAGTTCTTC.

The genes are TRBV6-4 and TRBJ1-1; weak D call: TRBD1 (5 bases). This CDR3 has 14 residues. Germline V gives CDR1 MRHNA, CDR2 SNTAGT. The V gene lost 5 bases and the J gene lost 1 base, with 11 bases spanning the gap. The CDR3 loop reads CASSPGTANTEAFF. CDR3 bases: TGTGCCAGCAGTCCCGGGACGGCGAACACTGAAGCTTTCTTT.

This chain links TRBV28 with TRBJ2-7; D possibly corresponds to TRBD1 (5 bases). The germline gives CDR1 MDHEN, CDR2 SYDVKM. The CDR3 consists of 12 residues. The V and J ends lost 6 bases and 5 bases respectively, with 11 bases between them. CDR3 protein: CASSVTAHEQYF. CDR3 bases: TGTGCCAGCAGCGTGACAGCTCACGAGCAGTACTTC.

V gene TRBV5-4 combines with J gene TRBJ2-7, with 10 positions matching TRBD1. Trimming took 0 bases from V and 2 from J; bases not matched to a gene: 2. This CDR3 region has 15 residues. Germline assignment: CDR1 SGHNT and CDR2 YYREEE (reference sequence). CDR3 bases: TGTGCCAGCAGCTTGGGGGGGACAGGGGCCTACGAGCAGTACTTC. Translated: CASSLGGTGAYEQYF. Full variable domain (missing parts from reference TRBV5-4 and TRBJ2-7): ETGVTQSPTHLIKTRGQQVTLRCSSQSGHNTVSWYQQALGQGPQFIFQYYREEENGRGNFPPRFSGLQFPNYSSELNVNALELDDSALYLCASSLGGTGAYEQYFGPGTRLTVT.

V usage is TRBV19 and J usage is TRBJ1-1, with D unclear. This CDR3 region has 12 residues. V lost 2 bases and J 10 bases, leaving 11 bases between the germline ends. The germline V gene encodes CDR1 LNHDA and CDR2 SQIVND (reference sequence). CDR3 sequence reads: CASSIPGKGAFF. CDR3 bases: TGTGCCAGTAGTATACCCGGCAAGGGAGCTTTCTTT.

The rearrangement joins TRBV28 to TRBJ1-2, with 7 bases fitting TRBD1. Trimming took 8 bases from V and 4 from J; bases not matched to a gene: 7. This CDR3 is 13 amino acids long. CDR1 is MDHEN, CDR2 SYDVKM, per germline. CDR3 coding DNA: TGTGCCAGCTGGGACAGCCAGGCCTATGGCTACACCTTC. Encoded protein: CASWDSQAYGYTF.

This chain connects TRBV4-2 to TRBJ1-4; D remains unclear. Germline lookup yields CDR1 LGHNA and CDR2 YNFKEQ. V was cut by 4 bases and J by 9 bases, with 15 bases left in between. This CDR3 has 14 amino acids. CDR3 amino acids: CASSLHGELQKLFF. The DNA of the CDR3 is TGTGCCAGCAGCCTCCACGGGGAACTCCAAAAACTGTTTTTT.

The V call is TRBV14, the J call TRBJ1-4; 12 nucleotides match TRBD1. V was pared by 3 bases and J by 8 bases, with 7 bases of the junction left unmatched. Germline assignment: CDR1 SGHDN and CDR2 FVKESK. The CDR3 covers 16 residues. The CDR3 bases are TGTGCCAGCAGCCATTGGGACAGGGGGCAAGACGAAAAACTGTTTTTT. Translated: CASSHWDRGQDEKLFF.